Listed below are T cell receptor beta chains from one sample, sequenced in a study of T cell responses to AZD1222 COVID-19 vaccine. Sequenced by immunoSEQ multiplex PCR; TCRdb stores in-frame clones only, minus some. The sample has 110,000 or so clones; more than 75% are singletons. The sequencing here drew on peripheral blood, taken 28 days after the second AZD1222 dose. These TCRs come from an adult who received the AZD1222 COVID-19 vaccine. The CDR3 runs from the conserved cysteine through the conserved F or W. Fields, in order: J gene, D gene, clone size, V gene, CDR3 protein. A D gene is named only where the DNA matches it firmly. Only some rows state a clone size, as once, few, many or a class for expanded clones.

J gene: TRBJ2-7; D gene: TRBD1; clone size: few; V gene: TRBV3-1/TRBV3-2; CDR3 protein: CASSRGQADPYEQYF
J gene: TRBJ1-2; D gene: .; clone size: once; V gene: TRBV15; CDR3 protein: CATSGQTVYGYTF
J gene: TRBJ2-3; D gene: .; clone size: .; V gene: TRBV7-2; CDR3 protein: CASSFLPGVGGDTQYF
J gene: TRBJ1-4; D gene: TRBD1; clone size: .; V gene: TRBV5-5; CDR3 protein: CASRRTGGRINSNEKLFF
J gene: TRBJ1-5; D gene: TRBD1; clone size: .; V gene: TRBV2; CDR3 protein: CASRDSSNQPQHF
J gene: TRBJ1-5; D gene: .; clone size: .; V gene: TRBV28; CDR3 protein: CASSRPPLGSNQPQHF
J gene: TRBJ2-1; D gene: .; clone size: .; V gene: TRBV7-2; CDR3 protein: CASSLYQRNEQFF
J gene: TRBJ2-7; D gene: .; clone size: .; V gene: TRBV7-2; CDR3 protein: CASSLGGMGHYEQYF
J gene: TRBJ1-2; D gene: .; clone size: .; V gene: TRBV10-1; CDR3 protein: CASSEFGHGDYGYTF
J gene: TRBJ1-6; D gene: .; clone size: few; V gene: TRBV28; CDR3 protein: CASSAAGDSYNSPLHF
J gene: TRBJ1-2; D gene: TRBD1; clone size: .; V gene: TRBV5-1; CDR3 protein: CASRLRTGGEVYGYTF
J gene: TRBJ1-1; D gene: .; clone size: .; V gene: TRBV10-3; CDR3 protein: CAISDLAGNTEAFF
J gene: TRBJ2-7; D gene: .; clone size: .; V gene: TRBV5-6; CDR3 protein: CASSSRTVGEQYF
J gene: TRBJ1-5; D gene: .; clone size: .; V gene: TRBV4-3; CDR3 protein: CASSQVAGSNQPQHF
J gene: TRBJ2-4; D gene: .; clone size: .; V gene: TRBV4-1; CDR3 protein: CASSQDQESLAKNIQYF
J gene: TRBJ2-5; D gene: .; clone size: .; V gene: TRBV19; CDR3 protein: CASSSPGPRLETQYF
J gene: TRBJ2-5; D gene: .; clone size: once; V gene: TRBV18; CDR3 protein: CASSLTPRETQYF
J gene: TRBJ2-7; D gene: TRBD2; clone size: many; V gene: TRBV7-2; CDR3 protein: CASSVAGYYSYEQYF
J gene: TRBJ2-1; D gene: TRBD2; clone size: once; V gene: TRBV4-1; CDR3 protein: CASSQDIPTSGNYNEQFF
J gene: TRBJ2-5; D gene: .; clone size: .; V gene: TRBV1; CDR3 protein: CTSSQGQGGQETQYF
J gene: TRBJ2-7; D gene: TRBD2; clone size: .; V gene: TRBV18; CDR3 protein: CASSLVAGGPSYEQYF
J gene: TRBJ1-2; D gene: .; clone size: .; V gene: TRBV7-9; CDR3 protein: CASSYGAGGYTF
J gene: TRBJ1-1; D gene: TRBD1; clone size: .; V gene: TRBV4-1; CDR3 protein: CASSRQGGHTEAFF
J gene: TRBJ2-5; D gene: .; clone size: .; V gene: TRBV7-7; CDR3 protein: CAGSLMGGETQYF
J gene: TRBJ2-7; D gene: TRBD2; clone size: .; V gene: TRBV5-1; CDR3 protein: CASSWDEAGGTYEQYF
J gene: TRBJ2-7; D gene: .; clone size: .; V gene: TRBV7-2; CDR3 protein: CASSEREGVSYEQYF
J gene: TRBJ2-3; D gene: .; clone size: once; V gene: TRBV19; CDR3 protein: CASSNPGRRQYF
J gene: TRBJ1-1; D gene: .; clone size: .; V gene: TRBV10-3; CDR3 protein: CATRGTGLNTEAFF
J gene: TRBJ1-2; D gene: .; clone size: once; V gene: TRBV5-1; CDR3 protein: CASSLDDSNYGYTF
J gene: TRBJ1-2; D gene: .; clone size: .; V gene: TRBV2; CDR3 protein: CASSDVRGFGYGYTF
J gene: TRBJ1-1; D gene: .; clone size: .; V gene: TRBV30; CDR3 protein: CAWKEGRAESLNTEAFF
J gene: TRBJ2-7; D gene: TRBD2; clone size: .; V gene: TRBV11-1; CDR3 protein: CASSLTGLEFYEQYF
J gene: TRBJ1-5; D gene: .; clone size: .; V gene: TRBV25-1; CDR3 protein: CASSEPGNQPQHF
J gene: TRBJ2-3; D gene: .; clone size: .; V gene: TRBV7-2; CDR3 protein: CASSLRDQADTQYF
J gene: TRBJ1-1; D gene: .; clone size: .; V gene: TRBV4-3; CDR3 protein: CASSQEAVGGLNTEAFF
J gene: TRBJ2-7; D gene: TRBD2; clone size: .; V gene: TRBV4-1; CDR3 protein: CASSQGLDSRPEQYF
J gene: TRBJ1-5; D gene: .; clone size: .; V gene: TRBV9; CDR3 protein: CASSVGSGIQPQHF
J gene: TRBJ2-1; D gene: .; clone size: .; V gene: TRBV30; CDR3 protein: CAWSSQRNEQFF
J gene: TRBJ1-2; D gene: .; clone size: .; V gene: TRBV7-2; CDR3 protein: CASSLASRVDYGYTF
J gene: TRBJ2-1; D gene: TRBD1; clone size: .; V gene: TRBV6-5; CDR3 protein: CASSFGTGRMEQFF
J gene: TRBJ1-2; D gene: .; clone size: .; V gene: TRBV4-3; CDR3 protein: CASSQAQTGANYGYTF
J gene: TRBJ1-2; D gene: .; clone size: few; V gene: TRBV29-1; CDR3 protein: CSVAEGWYGYTF
J gene: TRBJ2-3; D gene: TRBD2; clone size: .; V gene: TRBV29-1; CDR3 protein: CSVDGLAGGTDTQYF
J gene: TRBJ2-7; D gene: .; clone size: .; V gene: TRBV3-1/TRBV3-2; CDR3 protein: CASSRNYEQYF
J gene: TRBJ2-4; D gene: .; clone size: .; V gene: TRBV4-2; CDR3 protein: CASSQLTTEKNIQYF
J gene: TRBJ1-4; D gene: .; clone size: .; V gene: TRBV5-1; CDR3 protein: CASSLVDGAANEKLFF
J gene: TRBJ2-3; D gene: .; clone size: .; V gene: TRBV5-1; CDR3 protein: CASSLDGDKTDTQYF
J gene: TRBJ1-5; D gene: .; clone size: .; V gene: TRBV7-2; CDR3 protein: CASSLRGNQPQHF